This T cell receptor beta chain was documented in a study of CD8+ T cells in alopecia areata. The wider study: Treated patients were dosed with oral tofacitinib, taking 5 to 10 mg twice daily. Findings of the study overall: Tofacitinib significantly reduced both scalp clonality and expanded CD8+ clones among the top 100. Scalp and blood retained many expanded lesional clones during tofacitinib.

Sequencing used cDNA as its template, made by extracting RNA and reverse transcribing it. Measured with immunoSEQ multiplex PCR; TCRdb has only the in-frame clones, and not every one. There are over 100,000 clones in the sample; 53% occur only once, and roughly 0.5% lies in the top ten. The CDR3 is made up of 16 amino acids. Trimming left V 1 base short and J 0 bases short, with 10 bases between. In germline, CDR1 is SEHNR, CDR2 FQNEAQ (reference sequence). This clone was recorded only once. Its antigen is not identified. Treatment given: oral pan-JAK inhibitor, 5-10 mg twice daily. Punch biopsies of lesional scalp, plus peripheral blood, were taken from alopecia areata patients.

The source of this sequence is a human donor with alopecia areata. The sample was CD4+ T cells sorted from blood, taken at week 4, from a patient treated with tofacitinib. The chain uses TRBV7-9 and TRBJ1-5; TRBD1 is a possible D gene (6 bases). The CDR3 DNA sequence: TGTGCCAGCAGCTTAGGGGCGGGGGCTAGCAATCAGCCCCAGCATTTT. Amino acids: CASSLGAGASNQPQHF.